This paragraph covers one TCR beta chain sequence. The data originate from a study of blood T cell repertoires in COVID-19. About the research overall: The study drew acute and convalescent COVID-19 samples from the United States, Italy and Spain.

The CDR3 spans 16 residues. Per the germline V gene, CDR1 is SGDLS and CDR2 is YYNGEE. V lost 6 bases and J 0 bases, leaving 16 bases between the germline ends. Libraries were prepared by immunoSEQ multiplex PCR; TCRdb keeps only in-frame clonotypes and omits some of them. The table lists 450,000 or so clones, about 92% of them singletons. This TCR was sampled from a man between 18 and 35 years old who had recovered from COVID-19. This chain uses TRBV9 with TRBJ2-1; perhaps TRBD1 as D (6 bases). Sequenced sample: PBMCs or T cells enriched from blood (not recorded which). The CDR3 sequence is CASTLTGQSSYNEQFF. In nucleotides, the CDR3 is TGTGCCAGCACCTTGACAGGCCAGAGCTCCTACAATGAGCAGTTCTTC.